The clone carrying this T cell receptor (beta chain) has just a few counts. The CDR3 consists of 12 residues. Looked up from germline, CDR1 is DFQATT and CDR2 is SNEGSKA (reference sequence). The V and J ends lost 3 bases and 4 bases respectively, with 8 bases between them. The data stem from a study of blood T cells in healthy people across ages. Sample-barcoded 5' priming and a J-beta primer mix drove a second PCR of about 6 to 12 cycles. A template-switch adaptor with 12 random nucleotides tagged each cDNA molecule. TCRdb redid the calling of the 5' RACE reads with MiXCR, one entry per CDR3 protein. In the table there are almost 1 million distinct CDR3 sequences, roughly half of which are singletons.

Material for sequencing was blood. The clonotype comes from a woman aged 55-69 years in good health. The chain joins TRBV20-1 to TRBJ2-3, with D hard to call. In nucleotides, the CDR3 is TGCAGTGCTAGGGGTGGGCCAGATACGCAGTATTTT. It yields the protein CSARGGPDTQYF.